Listed below are T cell receptor beta chains from one sample, sequenced in a study of blood T cell repertoires in COVID-19. Profiled with immunoSEQ multiplex PCR; TCRdb holds only in-frame clones, not every one. This sample has almost 50,000 clones, with roughly 70% found just once. Sequenced input: peripheral blood. The receptor set was obtained from a woman in her 70s with acute or convalescent COVID-19. CDR3s include the opening cysteine and the closing phenylalanine or tryptophan. The D gene is left open where the match is weak. Expanded clones get a size class; other rows say once, few or many, or leave the size out.

CDR3 length	V gene	J gene	D gene	clone size	CDR3 protein	CDR3 DNA
13	TRBV10-3	TRBJ2-7	-	-	CAISVRRDYEQYF	TGTGCCATCAGTGTGAGGCGGGACTACGAGCAGTACTTC
14	TRBV6-2/TRBV6-3	TRBJ2-5	-	-	CASSYGRGQETQYF	TGTGCCAGCAGTTACGGGAGGGGGCAAGAGACCCAGTACTTC
16	TRBV18	TRBJ1-3	-	few	CASSPTSGTEGNTIYF	TGTGCCAGCTCACCAACCAGCGGGACTGAAGGAAACACCATATATTTT
19	TRBV5-6	TRBJ1-1	-	-	CASSLAPGTFRVGGTEAFF	TGTGCCAGCAGCTTGGCCCCCGGGACTTTCAGGGTCGGCGGCACTGAAGCTTTCTTT
15	TRBV7-2	TRBJ2-7	TRBD2	-	CASSEAGASVYEQYF	TGTGCCAGCAGCGAAGCGGGAGCCTCGGTCTACGAGCAGTACTTC
14	TRBV28	TRBJ1-4	-	-	CASRDGGTNEKLFF	TGTGCCAGCAGGGACGGGGGAACTAATGAAAAACTGTTTTTT
12	TRBV2	TRBJ2-7	TRBD1	-	CASSWTGDEQYF	TGTGCCAGCAGTTGGACAGGGGACGAGCAGTACTTC
17	TRBV11-2	TRBJ2-3	TRBD2	-	CASSLGLAGVGTDTQYF	TGTGCCAGCAGCTTAGGGTTAGCGGGAGTGGGTACAGATACGCAGTATTTT
16	TRBV28	TRBJ1-5	-	few	CASSLRGYRENQPQHF	TGTGCCAGCAGTTTAAGAGGGTATAGGGAGAATCAGCCCCAGCATTTT
16	TRBV6-1	TRBJ1-4	TRBD1	-	CASSEAAGTGNEKLFF	TGTGCCAGCAGTGAAGCGGCCGGGACAGGGAATGAAAAACTGTTTTTT
14	TRBV6-2/TRBV6-3	TRBJ1-1	TRBD1	-	CASSYDRERTEAFF	TGTGCCAGCAGTTATGACAGGGAAAGGACTGAAGCTTTCTTT
14	TRBV19	TRBJ1-1	TRBD1	-	CASSRRTGNTEAFF	TGTGCCAGTAGTAGGAGGACAGGGAACACTGAAGCTTTCTTT
15	TRBV5-3	TRBJ1-6	-	-	CARSFGGAQNSPLHF	TGTGCCAGAAGCTTTGGGGGGGCGCAGAATTCACCCCTCCACTTT
16	TRBV13	TRBJ1-6	TRBD1	-	CASSLAGTGLSSPLHF	TGTGCCAGCAGCTTAGCCGGGACAGGTTTAAGTTCACCCCTCCACTTT
15	TRBV7-2	TRBJ2-7	TRBD2	few	CASSHTSGGYYEQYF	TGTGCCAGCAGTCATACTAGCGGGGGCTACTACGAGCAGTACTTC
12	TRBV2	TRBJ2-7	-	-	CASSADYYEQYF	TGTGCCAGCAGTGCAGATTACTACGAGCAGTACTTC
13	TRBV15	TRBJ1-4	-	-	CATREDSHEKLFF	TGTGCCACCAGGGAGGACTCCCATGAAAAACTGTTTTTT
11	TRBV2	TRBJ2-1	TRBD2	-	CASSLAGGQFF	TGTGCCAGCAGCCTAGCGGGAGGCCAGTTCTTC
14	TRBV4-1	TRBJ2-7	TRBD1	-	CASSQIGTGDEQYF	TGCGCCAGCAGCCAAATAGGGACAGGGGACGAGCAGTACTTC
14	TRBV9	TRBJ2-5	TRBD1	-	CASSEGAGGETQYF	TGTGCCAGCAGCGAGGGGGCAGGGGGAGAGACCCAGTACTTC
14	TRBV10-2	TRBJ2-7	TRBD1	-	CASRDGTATYEQYF	TGCGCCAGCAGGGACGGGACAGCGACGTACGAGCAGTACTTC
12	TRBV6-5	TRBJ2-7	TRBD1	-	CASSRQGDEQYF	TGTGCCAGCAGCAGACAGGGGGACGAGCAGTACTTC
15	TRBV5-1	TRBJ2-7	TRBD1	-	CASSSGTGGAYEQYF	TGCGCCAGCAGCTCCGGGACAGGGGGGGCCTACGAGCAGTACTTC
16	TRBV6-2/TRBV6-3	TRBJ2-2	TRBD2	-	CASSYGTSGITGELFF	TGTGCCAGCAGTTACGGGACTAGCGGGATCACCGGGGAGCTGTTTTTT
15	TRBV11-2	TRBJ1-2	-	-	CASSLYGGEGYGYTF	TGTGCCAGCAGCTTATATGGGGGCGAAGGCTATGGCTACACCTTC
13	TRBV24-1	TRBJ1-1	-	-	CATSDGPNTEAFF	TGTGCCACCAGTGATGGGCCGAACACTGAAGCTTTCTTT